The 17 T cell receptor beta chains below come from one sample, sequenced in a study of blood T cells in healthy people across ages (dated by TCRdb to the mid-2010s). Receptor amplification or capture employed 5' RACE. Sequencing used an Illumina HiSeq 2500. The second PCR ran for about 7 to 11 cycles and used a J-beta primer mix along with a sample-barcoded 5' primer. The public reads were reprocessed in TCRdb via fastp at Q25 and MiXCR, keeping in-frame beta chains. Here each entry gathers all rows of one CDR3 protein and keeps the most common genes and DNA. The sample table shows 1 million to 1.2 million distinct CDR3 sequences, and roughly two fifths are seen once. Together, the top ten hold less than 15% of the sample. The sequenced sample was blood. These receptors all come from a man between 18 and 35 years old in good health.

In this sample, this clonotype turned up a few times. V is TRBV12-3 or TRBV12-4 and J is TRBJ2-1; 7 bases match TRBD1. The CDR3 totals 14 residues. The junction had 11 bases not matched to a gene; V was cut back by 6 bases and J by 9 bases. The CDR3 loop is CASRSGQVATEQFF. The DNA for the CDR3 is TGTGCCAGCAGGTCCGGACAGGTCGCTACTGAGCAGTTCTTC.

This clonotype was counted a few times. The chain links TRBV28 to TRBJ1-1, with D perhaps matching TRBD1 (5 bases). Trimming removed 5 bases from V and 2 bases from J, with 18 bases in between. This CDR3 is 16 amino acids long. Germline V lookup: CDR1 MDHEN, CDR2 SYDVKM. CDR3 sequence reads: CASSPAPGSSNTEAFF. CDR3 DNA sequence: TGTGCCAGCAGTCCTGCCCCAGGGTCCAGCAACACTGAAGCTTTCTTT.

V usage is TRBV12-3 or TRBV12-4 and J usage is TRBJ1-2; 8 bases are shared with TRBD1. The CDR3 covers 14 residues. The ends lost 3 bases at V and 4 bases at J; junction bases unmatched: 4. CDR3 bases: TGTGCCAGCAGTTTTGGGACAGGAACCTATGGCTACACCTTC. Protein product: CASSFGTGTYGYTF.

This clonotype was observed a handful of times. The chain employs TRBV20-1 and TRBJ1-5, with unresolved D. Germline CDR1 and CDR2: DFQATT and SNEGSKA (reference sequence). With 4 bases removed from V and 4 bases from J, the gap between germline ends came to 8 bases. CDR3 length equals 12 residues. CDR3 in DNA: TGCAGTGCTAACAGTTTTAATCAGCCCCAGCATTTT. It codes for CSANSFNQPQHF.

As for this clonotype: The junction does not match germline at one end; this may be a read error. The chain uses TRBV7-9 and TRBJ2-2, with D hard to call. The CDR3 totals 15 residues. The V gene's germline CDR1 is SEHNR and CDR2 FQNEAQ (reference sequence). CDR3 in amino acids: CACSLIRTNTGELFF. In nucleotides, the CDR3 is TGTGCCTGCAGCTTAATCAGGACCAACACCGGGGAGCTGTTTTTT.

In its sample, this clonotype was seen a few times. V gene TRBV9 combines with J gene TRBJ1-4; no clear D gene. The CDR3 spans 14 residues. CDR1 is SGDLS and CDR2 is YYNGEE in the germline V gene. Trimming left V 0 bases short and J 6 bases short, with 9 bases between. The CDR3 bases are TGTGCCAGCAGCGTAGGACCTAATTATGAAAAACTGTTTTTT. Its protein product is CASSVGPNYEKLFF.

This sequence joins TRBV2 and TRBJ2-4, with D tentatively TRBD2 (7 bases). The CDR3 has 15 residues. Trimming shortened V by 4 bases and J by 2 bases, and 12 bases separated the two germline ends. Germline-derived CDR1 and CDR2 are SNHLY and FYNNEI. The CDR3 coding sequence is TGTGCCAGCAGTGCGGGGGGCCAGTCCAAAAACATTCAGTACTTC. This encodes CASSAGGQSKNIQYF.

About this clonotype itself: One end of the junction does not line up with germline, which may come from a read error. The rearrangement links TRBV12-3 or TRBV12-4 to TRBJ1-2; D possibly corresponds to TRBD1 (5 bases). The CDR3 is 13 amino acids. CDR3 region: CASSGGENCGYTF. The DNA of the CDR3 is TGTGCCAGCAGTGGGGGGGAGAACTGTGGCTACACCTTC.

The gene calls are TRBV3-1 and TRBJ2-5; TRBD2 is a possible D gene (5 bases). The germline CDR1 and CDR2 sequences are LGHDT and YNNKEL (reference sequence). The CDR3 extends over 12 amino acids. Trimming took off 2 bases at V and 11 bases at J, with 12 bases between the two ends. CDR3 sequence: CASSQILREQYF. The CDR3 DNA follows: TGTGCCAGCAGCCAAATCCTTCGGGAACAGTACTTC.

This clonotype was found a few times. The V gene is TRBV9, the J gene TRBJ2-1, with D perhaps TRBD2 (6 bases). Germline values: CDR1 SGDLS, CDR2 YYNGEE. Trimming took 0 bases from V and 4 from J, leaving 11 bases between them. The CDR3 is 15 amino acids. The CDR3: CASSVVAGNYNEQFF. The CDR3 coding sequence is TGTGCCAGCAGCGTAGTGGCGGGGAATTACAATGAGCAGTTCTTC.

The chain carries TRBV9 and TRBJ1-1, with TRBD1 as a possible D gene (5 bases). The CDR3 is made up of 17 amino acids. The germline CDR1 and CDR2 sequences are SGDLS and YYNGEE. V was pared by 4 bases and J by 4 bases, with 23 bases between. The CDR3 DNA sequence: TGTGCCAGCAGCCCGAGGGAAGGGGCAGGGTGGGGCACTGAAGCTTTCTTT. Translated: CASSPREGAGWGTEAFF.

V is TRBV29-1 and J is TRBJ1-1; TRBD1 matches 10 bases. This CDR3 contains 14 residues. J was trimmed by 8 bases and V by 5 bases; bases with no gene match: 11. In germline, CDR1 is SQVTM, CDR2 ANQGSEA. The CDR3, as DNA: TGCAGCGTTTGGACAGGGGGGAATTTGGTAGAAGCTTTCTTT. Translation: CSVWTGGNLVEAFF.

This clonotype has only a few counts. The V and J genes are TRBV5-5 and TRBJ2-2; 8 bases map to TRBD1. With 4 bases clipped from V and 1 base from J, the junction kept 3 bases outside the gene matches. Germline V lookup: CDR1 SGHKS, CDR2 YYEKEE (reference sequence). The CDR3 has 15 residues. In DNA form, the CDR3 reads TGTGCCAGCAGCGGGGACAGGAGGAACACCGGGGAGCTGTTTTTT. This gives the protein CASSGDRRNTGELFF.

The sample holds a few counts of this clonotype. The chain uses TRBV12-3 or TRBV12-4 and TRBJ1-5; no reliable D call. V lost 3 bases and J lost 7, with 10 bases in between. The CDR3 contains 13 residues. The CDR3 loop is CASSFEGRQPQHF. CDR3 bases: TGTGCCAGCAGTTTTGAGGGTCGCCAGCCCCAGCATTTT.

V and J are TRBV11-2 and TRBJ2-1; D not certain. The germline CDR1 and CDR2 sequences are SGHAT and FQNNGV. This CDR3 spans 13 amino acids. V was trimmed by 4 bases and J by 8 bases, leaving 12 bases between them. CDR3 nucleotide sequence: TGTGCCAGCAGCTCCGGGCCTCGAGATGAGCAGTTCTTC. Translation: CASSSGPRDEQFF.

This chain connects TRBV11-2 to TRBJ2-1; 7 nucleotides agree with TRBD1. The V gene's germline CDR1 is SGHAT and CDR2 FQNNGV. The CDR3 runs to 17 residues. Trimming removed 5 bases from V and 6 bases from J; junction bases left unmatched: 16. DNA of the CDR3: TGTGCCAGCAGCGCCGATTACAGGGGATTCTCTCTCAATGAGCAGTTCTTC. Encoded protein: CASSADYRGFSLNEQFF.

V is TRBV5-6 and J is TRBJ2-5; the D gene could be TRBD1 or TRBD2 (5 bases each). The J call may be mistaken, given a closer DNA end match to TRBJ2-4. The CDR3 consists of 15 residues. Germline V lookup: CDR1 SGHDT, CDR2 YYEEEE. The CDR3 DNA sequence: TGTGCCAGCAGGGATCGGGACCACGGGGAAAACATTCAGTACTTC. Translation: CASRDRDHGENIQYF.